This TCR beta chain appears in the sequencing data of a study of PD-L1 blockade in urothelial cancer. Study at large: About 85% of the 29 patients were men with bladder-origin urothelial cancer. Between 0 and 3 prior chemotherapy regimens had been given to patients. Researchers looked at the blood 3 weeks (second dose) and 6 weeks after treatment began. Reported median T cell count for blood samples was around 140,000.

V lost 5 bases and J lost 6; bases outside the gene matches: 6. Germline CDR1 reads SGHNT; CDR2 reads YENEEA. The CDR3 contains 16 residues. The protocol was immunoSEQ multiplex PCR, while the TCRdb copy is restricted to in-frame clones and leaves out a portion. The profile shows around 130,000 clones, approximately 84% of them singletons. The time point is: pretreatment peripheral blood. The receptor comes from a man in his forties or fifties with urothelial cancer. J is TRBJ2-2 and V is TRBV11-3, with 13 bases fitting TRBD2. Material: PBMCs, obtained around atezolizumab (anti-PD-L1) treatment. In DNA form, the CDR3 reads TGTGCCAGCAGCCCGGGACTAGCGGGAAATGCCGGGGAGCTGTTTTTT. Its protein is CASSPGLAGNAGELFF.